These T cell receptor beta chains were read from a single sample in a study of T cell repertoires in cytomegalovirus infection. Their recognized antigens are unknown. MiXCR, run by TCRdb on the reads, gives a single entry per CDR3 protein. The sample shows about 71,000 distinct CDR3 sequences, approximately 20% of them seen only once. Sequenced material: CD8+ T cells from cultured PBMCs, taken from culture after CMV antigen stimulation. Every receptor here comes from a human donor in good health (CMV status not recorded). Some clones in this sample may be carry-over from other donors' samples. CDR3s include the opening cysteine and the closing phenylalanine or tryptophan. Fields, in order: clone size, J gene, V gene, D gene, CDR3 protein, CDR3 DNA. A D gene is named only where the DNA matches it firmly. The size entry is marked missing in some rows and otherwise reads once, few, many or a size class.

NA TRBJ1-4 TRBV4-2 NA CASSQLADEKLFF TGTGCCAGCAGCCAGCTGGCGGATGAAAAACTGTTTTTT
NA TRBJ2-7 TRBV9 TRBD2 CASSFGTSYEQYF TGTGCCAGCAGCTTCGGGACTAGCTACGAGCAGTACTTC
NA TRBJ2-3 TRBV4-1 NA CASSQDLDTQYF TGCGCCAGCAGCCAAGATCTCGATACGCAGTATTTT
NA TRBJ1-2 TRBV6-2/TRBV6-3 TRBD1 CASKPRDRLNGYTF TGTGCCAGCAAGCCGCGGGACAGACTTAATGGCTACACCTTC
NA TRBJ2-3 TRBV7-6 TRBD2 CASSLALGLAGSTDTQYF TGTGCCAGCAGCTTAGCGTTGGGACTAGCGGGGTCCACAGATACGCAGTATTTT
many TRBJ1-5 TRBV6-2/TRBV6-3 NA CASSYRVDQPQHF TGTGCCAGCAGTTACAGGGTTGATCAGCCCCAGCATTTT
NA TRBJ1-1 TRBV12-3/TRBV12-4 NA CASSLGRHPGTEAFF TGTGCCAGCAGTTTAGGACGACACCCAGGGACTGAAGCTTTCTTT
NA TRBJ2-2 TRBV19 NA CASSRLSTGELFF TGTGCCAGTAGTAGACTATCCACCGGGGAGCTGTTTTTT
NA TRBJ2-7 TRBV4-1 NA CASSQTRQYSYEQYF TGCGCCAGCAGCCAAACAAGACAGTACTCCTACGAGCAGTACTTC
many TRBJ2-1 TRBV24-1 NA CATSDGSGQFF TGTGCCACCAGTGACGGTTCGGGACAGTTCTTC
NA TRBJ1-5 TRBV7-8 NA CASSLRGGGDQPQHF TGTGCCAGCAGCTTAAGGGGGGGAGGGGATCAGCCCCAGCATTTT
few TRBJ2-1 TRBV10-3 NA CAVSWVGLDEQFF TGTGCCGTTTCCTGGGTGGGACTTGATGAGCAGTTCTTC
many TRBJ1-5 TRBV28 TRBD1 CASSSGGSSQPQHF TGTGCCAGCAGTTCAGGGGGATCGAGTCAGCCCCAGCATTTT
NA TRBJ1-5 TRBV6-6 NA CASSLGKGQPQHF TGTGCCAGCAGTTTGGGGAAAGGTCAGCCCCAGCATTTT
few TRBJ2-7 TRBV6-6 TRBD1 CASSQPGQGFYEQYF TGTGCCAGCAGTCAACCGGGACAGGGGTTTTACGAGCAGTACTTC
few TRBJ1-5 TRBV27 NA CASSLVSGAPQPQHF TGTGCCAGCAGTTTGGTATCCGGGGCCCCTCAGCCCCAGCATTTT
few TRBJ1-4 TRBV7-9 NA CASSGAGADEKLFF TGTGCCAGCAGCGGGGCGGGGGCCGATGAAAAACTGTTTTTT
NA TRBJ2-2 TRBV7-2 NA CASSLGGPKAGELFF TGTGCCAGCAGCTTAGGAGGCCCCAAGGCCGGGGAGCTGTTTTTT
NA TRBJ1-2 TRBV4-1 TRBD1 CASSQTPGQGQIYGYTF TGCGCCAGCAGCCAAACCCCGGGACAGGGGCAAATTTATGGCTACACCTTC
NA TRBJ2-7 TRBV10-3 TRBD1 CAISDPPGQGSSEQYF TGTGCCATCAGTGACCCGCCGGGACAGGGTAGTTCCGAGCAGTACTTC
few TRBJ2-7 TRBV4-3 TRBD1 CASSQGLRDRTYEQYF TGCGCCAGCAGCCAAGGACTAAGGGACAGAACCTACGAGCAGTACTTC
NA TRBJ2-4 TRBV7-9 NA CASSPGQGIVENIQYF TGTGCCAGCAGCCCGGGGCAGGGGATAGTCGAAAACATTCAGTACTTC
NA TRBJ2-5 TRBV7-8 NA CASSFTGALGTQYF TGTGCCAGCAGCTTTACGGGGGCCCTGGGGACCCAGTACTTC
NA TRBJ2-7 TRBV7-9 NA CASSPPGLNSYEQYF TGTGCCAGCAGCCCACCGGGACTGAACTCCTACGAGCAGTACTTC